This section outlines one T cell receptor beta chain sequence together with its context. In the authors' workflow: Using reference gene primer amplification, nucleated cell counts were estimated. Profiling relied on immunoSEQ multiplex PCR, and the TCRdb table lists in-frame clones only, not all of them. That table is the source of V, J and clone size, and D and trimming were worked out from the DNA. The data contain tens of thousands of clones, approximately 82% of them seen just once; the ten biggest clones take up 15% to 20%. Germline V gene data show CDR1 as SGHVS and CDR2 as FQNEAQ. Between the trimmed V and J ends, which lost 3 bases and 3 bases, there was a span of 14 bases. The CDR3 consists of 15 residues. These data are taken from a study of blood T cell repertoires in COVID-19. In the study overall: Both acute and convalescent COVID-19 samples were obtained from the United States, Italy and Spain. In each case, the material was cDNA or gDNA derived from T cells, B-cell-depleted T cells, or PBMCs.

The source is a man of 80 years or more with active COVID-19. The sample consisted of peripheral blood. The gene calls are TRBV7-8 and TRBJ1-1; the D is unclear. The CDR3 is CASSFIGGIDTEAFF. As DNA, the CDR3 is TGTGCCAGCAGCTTCATTGGAGGGATAGACACTGAAGCTTTCTTT.